One sample yielded the 19 T cell receptor beta chains listed below, sequenced in a study of control samples from healthy donors and cancer patients (dated by TCRdb to 2018 to 2020). The library came from the immunoSEQ multiplex PCR assay. Imported from immuneACCESS, the table was reduced by TCRdb to in-frame sequences with V and J called. These copies leave out some clones; in studies compared against another copy, an unresolved V gene accounts for under half, and the cause of the remainder is not known. Recorded for this sample are some 120,000 clones; around 87% of them occurred a single time. 9% to 13% of the sample is in the top ten clones. Sequencing input: blood. Receptor source: a man aged 30 to 45 in good health.

The gene calls are TRBV20-1 and TRBJ1-6; TRBD1 is a possible D gene (6 bases). Trimming pared 3 bases from V and 6 bases from J, leaving 12 bases between. Germline V gene sequence: CDR1 DFQATT, CDR2 SNEGSKA (reference sequence). The CDR3 runs to 14 residues. DNA for the CDR3: TGCAGTGCTAGTGAGGGGGTTCTTAATTCACCCCTCCACTTT. It is translated as CSASEGVLNSPLHF.

This chain connects TRBV29-1 to TRBJ1-1, with 9 bases aligning to TRBD1. Losses at the gene ends were 6 bases for V and 3 bases for J; bases not matched to a gene: 5. Germline CDR1 reads SQVTM; CDR2 reads ANQGSEA. The CDR3 consists of 13 residues. Here the CDR3 reads CSVHRDRDTEAFF. The DNA of the CDR3 is TGCAGCGTCCACCGGGACAGGGACACTGAAGCTTTCTTT.

The chain has TRBV5-4 and TRBJ1-2; 7 bases agree with TRBD1. The ends lost 5 bases at V and 7 bases at J; junction bases unmatched: 11. The CDR3 loop spans 14 amino acids. Germline assignment: CDR1 SGHNT and CDR2 YYREEE (reference sequence). CDR3 nucleotide sequence: TGTGCCAGCAGTCTTAAGGAGGGGGCGCCTGGCTACACCTTC. Translating gives CASSLKEGAPGYTF.

This rearrangement joins TRBV4-2 to TRBJ2-7, with 10 bases fitting TRBD1. The V and J ends lost 0 bases and 5 bases, in that order; junction bases with no gene match: 4. The CDR3 spans 15 residues. Per germline, CDR1 LGHNA and CDR2 YNFKEQ. The CDR3 bases are TGTGCCAGCAGCCAAGATGGGACAGGGGTAAACGAGCAGTACTTC. Residues: CASSQDGTGVNEQYF.

The rearrangement joins TRBV13 to TRBJ2-1; D may be TRBD2 (6 bases). Germline V gene sequence: CDR1 PRHDT, CDR2 FYEKMQ (reference sequence). The CDR3 loop spans 15 amino acids. Trimming left V 0 bases short and J 4 bases short, with 10 bases between. CDR3 amino acids: CASSLGTGVYNEQFF. The CDR3 nucleotides read TGTGCCAGCAGCTTAGGAACGGGGGTGTACAATGAGCAGTTCTTC.

CDR3 DNA sequence: TGTGCTGGGGGGGTTAACTATGGCTACACCTTC. It translates to CAGGVNYGYTF. This chain links TRBV6-5 with TRBJ1-2; D possibly corresponds to TRBD1 (5 bases). Germline V gene lookup returns CDR1 MNHEY and CDR2 SVGAGI. The length of the CDR3 is 11 residues.

This chain links TRBV6-1 with TRBJ2-7, with TRBD2 matching 10 bases. The junction had 9 bases not matched to a gene; V was cut back by 3 bases and J by 4 bases. This CDR3 contains 16 residues. Germline-derived CDR1 and CDR2 are MNHNS and SASEGT. In nucleotides, the CDR3 is TGTGCCAGCAGTGATGGGGTGATACTAGCGGGGTACGAGCAGTACTTC. Its translation: CASSDGVILAGYEQYF.

The V gene is TRBV6-5, the J gene TRBJ1-5; no clear D. There are 14 residues in the CDR3. V lost 7 bases to trimming and J lost 0 bases, with 10 bases between them. Germline V gene data show CDR1 as MNHEY and CDR2 as SVGAGI. The CDR3 coding sequence is TGTGCCAGCACGCTAGATTATAGCAATCAGCCCCAGCATTTT. Its translation is CASTLDYSNQPQHF.

The V and J genes are TRBV19 and TRBJ1-4; TRBD1 aligns across 8 bases. Per the germline V gene, CDR1 is LNHDA and CDR2 is SQIVND (reference sequence). The CDR3 loop spans 15 amino acids. Unmatched junction bases numbered 4, after V lost 7 bases and J lost 0 bases. The CDR3 loop reads CASKLQGATNEKLFF. The CDR3, as DNA: TGTGCCAGTAAACTACAGGGGGCAACTAATGAAAAACTGTTTTTT.

The genes are TRBV19 and TRBJ1-2; a possible D gene is TRBD1 (6 bases). Germline loops: CDR1 LNHDA, CDR2 SQIVND (reference sequence). V was cut by 5 bases and J by 3 bases, with 16 bases left in between. The CDR3 length is 15 residues. CDR3 nucleotide sequence: TGTGCCAGTAGTCCCGGACAGCCTTCTTACTATGGCTACACCTTC. Protein sequence: CASSPGQPSYYGYTF.

A remark on this clone: The junction differs from germline at one of its ends, possibly a read error. The rearrangement uses TRBV2 and TRBJ1-6, with D hard to call. This CDR3 spans 11 amino acids. CDR1 SNHLY and CDR2 FYNNEI come from the germline V gene. This CDR3 reads CASSETGLMSF. The CDR3 DNA reads TGTGCCAGCAGTGAAACCGGCCTAATGTCGTTT.

This clone was found a few times. The junction differs from germline at one of its ends, possibly a read error. V and J are TRBV6-1 and TRBJ2-5; D is possibly TRBD1 or TRBD2 (5 bases each). Germline assignment: CDR1 MNHNS and CDR2 SASEGT. This CDR3 contains 15 residues. CDR3 sequence (DNA): TGTGCCAGCAGGGAAGGGACGGCCTTAGGGGAGACCCAGTACTTC. This encodes CASREGTALGETQYF.

The chain recombines TRBV30 with TRBJ1-1; perhaps TRBD1 as D (6 bases). V lost 0 bases and J 8 bases, leaving 13 bases between the germline ends. Per germline, CDR1 GTSNPN and CDR2 SVGIG (reference sequence). The CDR3 length is 13 residues. CDR3 sequence: CAWSVGGAGEAFF. CDR3 DNA: TGTGCCTGGAGTGTAGGGGGAGCTGGAGAAGCTTTCTTT.

The chain links TRBV3-1 (or the pseudogene TRBV3-2) to TRBJ2-3, with TRBD2 as a possible D gene (7 bases). The CDR3 has 15 residues. Per germline, CDR1 LGHDT and CDR2 YNNKEL (reference sequence). The germline V and J ends were trimmed by 3 bases and 4 bases, with 14 bases remaining between them. The CDR3 loop reads CASSHWRGGADTQYF. In nucleotides, the CDR3 is TGTGCCAGCAGCCATTGGAGGGGGGGGGCAGATACGCAGTATTTT.

This chain uses TRBV5-4 with TRBJ2-2; D might be TRBD2 (5 bases). This CDR3 is 16 amino acids long. CDR1 and CDR2 from the germline V gene are SGHNT and YYREEE (reference sequence). The V and J ends lost 4 bases and 1 base respectively, with 14 bases between them. The CDR3 DNA reads TGTGCCAGCAGCCTAGCAAAGGTTGGGAACACCGGGGAGCTGTTTTTT. As protein: CASSLAKVGNTGELFF.

This clone appeared once. The rearrangement joins TRBV5-6 to TRBJ2-6; D uncertain. The CDR3 has 14 residues. CDR1 SGHDT and CDR2 YYEEEE come from the germline V gene. V lost 4 bases and J lost 2, with 7 bases in between. The CDR3 region has the DNA TGTGCCAGCAGCCCCCGTACTGGGGCCAACGTCCTGACTTTC. It encodes CASSPRTGANVLTF.

The rearrangement links TRBV10-1 to TRBJ1-3; possibly TRBD1 for D (5 bases). Germline CDR1 WNHNN, CDR2 SYGVQD (reference sequence). Deletions cut 5 bases from V and 1 base from J, with 15 bases between. The CDR3 is 16 residues long. The CDR3 reads CASSPTSGVSGNTIYF. For the CDR3, the DNA is TGCGCCAGCAGTCCAACCTCGGGGGTTTCTGGAAACACCATATATTTT.

V is TRBV5-1 and J is TRBJ2-5; D perhaps matches TRBD2 (6 bases). Germline CDR1 and CDR2: SGHRS and YFSETQ. The V gene lost 0 bases and the J gene lost 3 bases, with 6 bases spanning the gap. This CDR3 comprises 13 residues. The CDR3: CASSLVAEETQYF. The CDR3 DNA follows: TGCGCCAGCAGCTTGGTAGCGGAAGAGACCCAGTACTTC. Full variable domain (missing parts from reference TRBV5-1 and TRBJ2-5): KAGVTQTPRYLIKTRGQQVTLSCSPISGHRSVSWYQQTPGQGLQFLFEYFSETQRNKGNFPGRFSGRQFSNSRSEMNVSTLELGDSALYLCASSLVAEETQYFGPGTRLLVL.

A word on this clone: The sample contains more than one DNA sequence encoding this CDR3. The chain combines TRBV7-2 with TRBJ1-1; TRBD1 agrees at 8 bases. Trimming at V came to 4 bases and at J to 5 bases, leaving 3 bases not matched to a gene. This CDR3 spans 13 amino acids. Germline V gene sequence: CDR1 SGHTA, CDR2 FQGNSA. The CDR3 nucleotides are TGTGCCAGCAGCTCACAGGGGGATACTGAAGCTTTCTTT. This gives the protein CASSSQGDTEAFF.